This TCR beta chain was obtained from a study of beta chain features in type 1 diabetes. This clone appeared a few times. Germline CDR1 is SGHRS and CDR2 is YFSETQ. CDR3 size: 13 residues. Trimming took off 4 bases at V and 5 bases at J, with 11 bases between the two ends. The authors reverse transcribed all of the isolated RNA, so sequencing captured expressed TCRB transcripts. TCRdb keeps only in-frame clones here, not all; method: immunoSEQ multiplex PCR. The sample carries 300,000 to 350,000 clones, 20% recorded once. The chain uses TRBV5-1 and TRBJ2-3, with D uncertain. Sample: naive CD4+ T cells from blood. This TCR was sampled from a woman aged 18-29 years in good health. The CDR3 is CASSIWPGDTQYF. CDR3 nucleotides: TGCGCCAGCAGCATTTGGCCGGGAGATACGCAGTATTTT.